One and the same sample provided the 13 T cell receptor beta chains below, sequenced in a study of T cell repertoires in cytomegalovirus infection (dated by TCRdb to the late 2010s). TCRdb records Illumina HiSeq 1500 as the sequencer. The public reads were reanalyzed by TCRdb: fastp trimming at Q25, MiXCR alignment, in-frame beta chains only. Every CDR3 protein is listed once, alongside the most common genes and DNA of its rows. In all, the sample holds some 300,000 distinct CDR3 sequences, and about 8.8% of those were seen once. Around 2.5% of the sample is taken by the ten largest. Sequencing was performed on PBMCs. Every receptor here comes from a human donor in good health (CMV status not recorded). Some clones in this sample may be carry-over from other donors' samples.

This clonotype was seen many times. The chain is built from TRBV6-4 and TRBJ1-5; D is uncertain. Trimming removed 0 bases at V and 1 base at J, with 4 bases between. The CDR3 consists of 14 residues. CDR1 MRHNA and CDR2 SNTAGT come from the germline V gene. The CDR3 bases are TGTGCCAGCAGTGACTCAGGCAGCAATCAGCCCCAGCATTTT. Its protein is CASSDSGSNQPQHF.

This clonotype was picked up many times. The V and J genes are TRBV19 and TRBJ2-1; no definite D call. CDR3 size: 14 residues. Germline-derived CDR1 and CDR2 are LNHDA and SQIVND (reference sequence). V lost 4 bases, J lost 3 bases, and 10 bases lay in between. The CDR3, as DNA: TGTGCCAGTAGTACCGGGTTCGGCTACAATGAGCAGTTCTTC. Translation gives CASSTGFGYNEQFF. Variable domain in full (rest from reference TRBV19 and TRBJ2-1): DGGITQSPKYLFRKEGQNVTLSCEQNLNHDAMYWYRQDPGQGLRLIYYSQIVNDFQKGDIAEGYSVSREKKESFPLTVTSAQKNPTAFYLCASSTGFGYNEQFFGPGTRLTVL.

This clonotype was counted ten times or more. J is TRBJ2-7 and V is TRBV6-2 or TRBV6-3; 10 positions agree with TRBD1. V trimming: 5 bases; J trimming: 3 bases; junction bases outside the gene matches: 7. The germline V gene encodes CDR1 MNHEY and CDR2 SVGEGT. This CDR3 comprises 15 residues. CDR3 sequence reads: CASSAPGQGIYEQYV. CDR3 nucleotides: TGTGCCAGCAGTGCCCCGGGACAGGGGATCTACGAGCAGTACGTC.

This clonotype has ten or more counts. V and J are TRBV6-5 and TRBJ2-2, with D unresolved. The CDR3 is made up of 13 amino acids. Trimming removed 2 bases at V and 4 bases at J, with 5 bases between. Germline V gene sequence: CDR1 MNHEY, CDR2 SVGAGI. CDR3 coding DNA: TGTGCCAGCAGTTACGTCAGCACCGGGGAGCTGTTTTTT. As protein: CASSYVSTGELFF.

The rearrangement uses TRBV7-4 and TRBJ2-6; D perhaps matches TRBD2 (5 bases). The CDR3 covers 14 residues. Germline V gene data show CDR1 as SGHVT and CDR2 as SQSDAQ. Deletions cut 8 bases from V and 4 bases from J, with 12 bases between. The CDR3 loop is CASGRAEGANVLTF. CDR3 DNA sequence: TGTGCCAGCGGTAGAGCGGAAGGGGCCAACGTCCTGACTTTC.

The chain links TRBV4-1 to TRBJ2-7; 7 bases are a match to TRBD1. V lost 1 base to trimming and J lost 2 bases; unmatched junction nucleotides: 5. This CDR3 has 15 amino acids. Germline CDR1 is MGHRA and CDR2 is YSYEKL. This chain's CDR3 is CASSQGRQGTYEQYF. The CDR3 region has the DNA TGCGCCAGCAGCCAAGGAAGACAGGGAACCTACGAGCAGTACTTC.

The chain combines TRBV10-3 with TRBJ2-5; D is uncertain. CDR1 is ENHRY, CDR2 SYGVKD, per germline. V was pared by 4 bases and J by 1 base, with 7 bases between. The CDR3 contains 13 residues. In DNA form, the CDR3 reads TGTGCCATCAGTGTCGCTAGCCAAGAGACCCAGTACTTC. The encoded protein is CAISVASQETQYF.

The V call is TRBV12-3 or TRBV12-4, the J call TRBJ1-1; D call uncertain. The CDR3 totals 13 residues. The ends were cut back, 7 bases at V and 4 bases at J, with 13 bases in the middle. CDR3 residues: CASIFGGSTEAFF. For the CDR3, the DNA is TGTGCCAGCATCTTCGGTGGGAGCACTGAAGCTTTCTTT.

This clonotype has more than one count but fewer than ten. The J gene is TRBJ1-1, the V gene TRBV5-4; D might be TRBD1 (5 bases). Between the trimmed V and J ends, which lost 0 bases and 8 bases, there was a span of 8 bases. The CDR3 covers 12 residues. CDR1 is SGHNT, CDR2 YYREEE, per germline (reference sequence). The CDR3 bases are TGTGCCAGCAGCTTGGGGGGGTTAGAAGCTTTCTTT. It codes for CASSLGGLEAFF.

This clonotype was seen ten or more times. The genes are TRBV28 and TRBJ2-5; either TRBD1 or TRBD2 may fit D (6 bases each). CDR1 and CDR2 from the germline V gene are MDHEN and SYDVKM. This CDR3 has 15 residues. The ends were cut back, 4 bases at V and 2 bases at J, with 14 bases in the middle. Written as DNA, the CDR3 is TGTGCCAGCAGTTCACTCACGGGGGCACAAGAGACCCAGTACTTC. Translating gives CASSSLTGAQETQYF.

The table lists this clonotype with a few counts. The J gene is TRBJ2-2, the V gene TRBV4-2; D is ambiguous. Germline CDR1 and CDR2: LGHNA and YNFKEQ. The CDR3 sequence is 16 residues long. V lost 0 bases and J 4 bases, leaving 12 bases between the germline ends. The CDR3 here is CASSQDGGIFTGELFF. The CDR3, as DNA: TGTGCCAGCAGCCAAGACGGTGGGATATTCACCGGGGAGCTGTTTTTT.

The sample holds a few counts of this clonotype. The V call is TRBV28, the J call TRBJ2-7; D tentatively fits TRBD1 or TRBD2 (5 bases each). The ends were cut back, 3 bases at V and 4 bases at J, with 13 bases in the middle. Germline CDR1 MDHEN, CDR2 SYDVKM. CDR3 length: 14 amino acids. The CDR3 protein is CASSFEGTRYEQYV. CDR3 nucleotide sequence: TGTGCCAGCAGTTTTGAAGGGACGAGGTACGAGCAGTACGTC.

This clonotype was seen only a few times. The chain combines TRBV7-2 with TRBJ1-1; the D is unclear. The CDR3 covers 15 residues. V lost 5 bases to trimming and J lost 8 bases, with 21 bases between them. Germline CDR1 reads SGHTA; CDR2 reads FQGNSA. Here the CDR3 reads CASSMERASRAEAFF. Written as DNA, the CDR3 is TGTGCCAGCAGCATGGAAAGGGCCTCCCGGGCCGAAGCTTTCTTT. Drawing the rest from reference TRBV7-2 and TRBJ1-1, the complete variable domain is GAGVSQSPSNKVTEKGKDVELRCDPISGHTALYWYRQSLGQGLEFLIYFQGNSAPDKSGLPSDRFSAERTGGSVSTLTIQRTQQEDSAVYLCASSMERASRAEAFFGQGTRLTVV.